This entry features one TCR beta chain sequence. Its antigen is not known. The data stem from a study of cytomegalovirus exposure and HLA in healthy donors. Study-level findings and limits: An analysis done earlier found most TCR beta V segments productive about 87% or about 30% of the time. Across all donors, roughly uniform sequencing depth was an assumption of the presence/absence analyses.

PCR employed 60 Vbeta and 13 Jbeta primers. TCRdb keeps only in-frame clones here, not all; method: immunoSEQ multiplex PCR. Seen here are under 300,000 clones, about nine tenths observed once, and the top ten hold approximately 1.5%. At collection, donors were nominally healthy, but unrecorded immune exposures were probable. Germline V gene data show CDR1 as SEHNR and CDR2 as FQNEAQ (reference sequence). The CDR3 sequence is 16 residues long. Deletions cut 2 bases from V and 1 base from J, with 11 bases between. Material: PBMCs. The V gene is TRBV7-9, the J gene TRBJ2-2, with a weak D call TRBD2 (6 bases). The clonotype was recovered from a girl aged 2 to 10 in good health and CMV-seronegative. The CDR3, as DNA: TGTGCCAGCAGCTTATGGGCGCGGGAGAACACCGGGGAGCTGTTTTTT. This encodes CASSLWARENTGELFF.